This entry describes one T cell receptor beta chain. The data are from a study of blood T cell repertoires in COVID-19. Study overall: Specimens from acute and convalescent COVID-19 originated in the United States, Italy and Spain. PBMCs, B-cell-depleted T cells, or T cells provided the cDNA or gDNA that made up the material.

Under the authors' procedure: Quantification of nucleated cells was approximated via reference gene primer amplification. The protocol was immunoSEQ multiplex PCR, while the TCRdb copy is restricted to in-frame clones and leaves out a portion. V and J calls and clone size are given by that table; D and trimming were obtained from the DNA. Of under 35,000 clones listed, approximately 89% are singletons. CDR3 size: 16 residues. Germline V gene lookup returns CDR1 MGHRA and CDR2 YSYEKL. With V trimmed by 1 base and J by 5 bases, 8 bases remained unmatched. The J gene is TRBJ2-3, the V gene TRBV4-1, with 8 bases lining up with TRBD2. Material: peripheral blood. The sequence derives from a man in his 60s with active COVID-19. CDR3 in amino acids: CASSQVGSGRLDTQYF. DNA of the CDR3: TGCGCCAGCAGCCAAGTGGGGAGCGGGAGATTAGATACGCAGTATTTT.